The entry that follows covers one T cell receptor (beta chain) sequence. This sample is drawn from a study of shared clonotypes between healthy human individuals. The CDR3 is 15 amino acids. Losses at the gene ends were 3 bases for V and 4 bases for J; bases not matched to a gene: 4. CDR1 is MDHEN and CDR2 is SYDVKM in the germline V gene. The data were produced by immunoSEQ multiplex PCR, yet TCRdb's version contains in-frame clones alone and is incomplete. The sample records some 690,000 clones, less than 95% being singletons. The TCR sequence derives from a man aged 18 to 29 in good health. Some clones in this sample may be carry-over from other donors' samples. The rearrangement joins TRBV28 to TRBJ2-7, with 12 positions matching TRBD2. The sample consisted of memory CD8+ T cells from PBMCs. Subset here: CD45RO+ cells pooled with CCR7-negative TemRA cells. This chain's CDR3 is CASSFGLAGIYEQYF. In DNA form, the CDR3 reads TGTGCCAGCAGTTTTGGACTAGCGGGAATATACGAGCAGTACTTC.